The 21 T cell receptor beta chains below were found in one sample sequenced in a study of blood T cell repertoires in COVID-19. The repertoire was sequenced with immunoSEQ multiplex PCR; TCRdb's copy has only in-frame clones and lacks some. This sample has just under 95,000 clones, with 80% found just once. Sequenced input: peripheral blood. These receptors all stem from a human donor in a cohort sampled during active COVID-19.

The rearrangement uses TRBV18 and TRBJ2-7, with 7 bases matching TRBD1. Germline CDR1 reads KGHSH; CDR2 reads LQKENI. This CDR3 contains 14 residues. The J segment lost 3 bases and the V segment lost 4 bases, leaving 6 bases of the junction unmatched. Here the CDR3 reads CASSLSRGFYEQYF. The DNA for the CDR3 is TGTGCCAGCTCACTGAGCAGGGGGTTCTACGAGCAGTACTTC.

This sequence joins TRBV29-1 and TRBJ1-5; 7 bases are shared with TRBD1. Germline lookup yields CDR1 SQVTM and CDR2 ANQGSEA. V trimming: 7 bases; J trimming: 6 bases; junction bases outside the gene matches: 9. There are 13 residues in the CDR3. CDR3 loop: CSAGDSWAQPQHF. CDR3 DNA sequence: TGCAGCGCCGGGGACAGCTGGGCTCAGCCCCAGCATTTT.

This chain joins TRBV2 and TRBJ2-2, with TRBD2 matching 7 bases. V lost 5 bases, J lost 0 bases, and 3 bases stayed unmatched. CDR3 length: 15 residues. Germline V CDR1 and CDR2: SNHLY, FYNNEI. CDR3 DNA sequence: TGTGCCAGCAGTAAGCGGGGATCGAACACCGGGGAGCTGTTTTTT. This gives the protein CASSKRGSNTGELFF.

The rearrangement links TRBV3-1 (or the pseudogene TRBV3-2) to TRBJ1-5, with a tentative D call TRBD1 (5 bases). V lost 2 bases and J lost 4, with 9 bases in between. The V gene's germline CDR1 is LGHDT and CDR2 YNNKEL (reference sequence). The CDR3 spans 14 residues. The CDR3 nucleotides are TGTGCCAGCAGCCAAACAGGTCTAAATCAGCCCCAGCATTTT. Protein product: CASSQTGLNQPQHF.

The CDR3 nucleotides are TGTGCCAGCAGTACCGGGACAGGGTTTGGAAACACCATATATTTT. This sequence encodes CASSTGTGFGNTIYF. The rearrangement uses TRBV28 and TRBJ1-3, with TRBD1 matching over 9 bases. This CDR3 has 15 residues. CDR1 and CDR2 from the germline V gene are MDHEN and SYDVKM. V lost 5 bases, J lost 3 bases, and 5 bases stayed unmatched.

This clone was found many times. The gene calls are TRBV30 and TRBJ1-6; the D is unclear. The V gene lost 5 bases and the J gene lost 9 bases, with 11 bases spanning the gap. Germline lookup yields CDR1 GTSNPN and CDR2 SVGIG (reference sequence). CDR3 length: 12 residues. The CDR3 region is CAWGFSGSPLHF. The CDR3 DNA reads TGTGCCTGGGGGTTTTCGGGTTCACCCCTCCACTTT.

The chain employs TRBV12-3 or TRBV12-4 and TRBJ2-7; possibly TRBD2 for D (6 bases). The germline V and J ends were trimmed by 7 bases and 4 bases, with 14 bases remaining between them. CDR3 length: 13 amino acids. The CDR3 DNA is TGTGCCAGCATCGCGCCCGGAGGGTACGAGCAGTACTTC. Its protein product is CASIAPGGYEQYF.

The V gene is TRBV27, the J gene TRBJ2-7, with 8 bases aligning to TRBD2. CDR1 and CDR2 (germline): MNHEY, SMNVEV (reference sequence). The CDR3 has 18 amino acids. After removal of 4 bases from V and 6 bases from J, the junction contained 20 bases not matched to a gene. DNA for the CDR3: TGTGCCAGCAGTTCCCTTTCCTCTTTGACTAGCGTAGTGTCCGAGCAGTACTTC. This codes for CASSSLSSLTSVVSEQYF.

The chain has TRBV29-1 and TRBJ1-2; the match to TRBD1 covers 7 bases. The length of the CDR3 is 12 residues. The V gene end was trimmed by 4 bases and the J gene end by 3 bases; junction bases not matched to a gene: 2. In germline, CDR1 is SQVTM, CDR2 ANQGSEA. The CDR3 coding sequence is TGCAGCGTTGGCCAGGGGGACTATGGCTACACCTTC. It encodes CSVGQGDYGYTF.

The chain uses TRBV6-6 and TRBJ2-5; the D gene is possibly TRBD2 (5 bases). CDR3 length equals 13 residues. Between the trimmed V and J ends, which lost 2 bases and 5 bases, there was a span of 9 bases. Germline V gene lookup returns CDR1 MNHNY and CDR2 SVGAGI (reference sequence). CDR3 residues: CASSYSDYETQYF. The CDR3 coding sequence is TGTGCCAGCAGTTACAGTGACTATGAGACCCAGTACTTC.

The chain employs TRBV4-2 and TRBJ1-2, with TRBD1 matching over 8 bases. Germline lookup yields CDR1 LGHNA and CDR2 YNFKEQ. Trimming cost V 0 bases and J 8 bases; bases outside gene matches: 2. CDR3 length: 13 residues. CDR3 residues: CASSQDRGQGYTF. The CDR3 DNA is TGTGCCAGCAGCCAAGACAGGGGGCAAGGCTACACCTTC.

This chain connects TRBV5-8 to TRBJ1-3; D remains unclear. The ends were cut back, 4 bases at V and 0 bases at J, with 11 bases in the middle. The CDR3 consists of 15 residues. CDR1 is SGHTS, CDR2 YDEGEE, per germline. The CDR3 coding sequence is TGTGCCAGCAGCCCTCAGGTCCGCTCTGGAAACACCATATATTTT. It encodes CASSPQVRSGNTIYF.

The CDR3 sequence: CASSLDSYYGYTF. The CDR3, as DNA: TGTGCCAGCAGCCTGGACAGCTACTATGGCTACACCTTC. The V and J genes are TRBV9 and TRBJ1-2, with D tentatively TRBD1 (6 bases). The CDR3 is 13 residues long. V was trimmed by 4 bases and J by 3 bases, leaving 10 bases between them. Germline assignment: CDR1 SGDLS and CDR2 YYNGEE. Filled out from reference TRBV9 and TRBJ1-2, the complete variable domain reads DSGVTQTPKHLITATGQRVTLRCSPRSGDLSVYWYQQSLDQGLQFLIQYYNGEERAKGNILERFSAQQFPDLHSELNLSSLELGDSALYFCASSLDSYYGYTFGSGTRLTVV.

The chain is built from TRBV10-3 and TRBJ2-7; TRBD1 matches at 7 bases. V trimming: 10 bases; J trimming: 1 base; junction bases outside the gene matches: 4. This CDR3 is 12 amino acids long. Germline V gene lookup returns CDR1 ENHRY and CDR2 SYGVKD. The CDR3 spells CANSDRSYEQYF. The DNA for the CDR3 is TGTGCCAACTCGGACAGGTCCTACGAGCAGTACTTC.

This sequence joins TRBV21-1 and TRBJ1-5. TRBV21-1 is given as a pseudogene. This CDR3 has 16 residues. CDR3 in amino acids: CASSKYDEPSGCPQHF. The CDR3 nucleotides read TGTGCCAGCAGCAAATACGATGAGCCTTCCGGGTGTCCCCAGCATTTT.

The gene calls are TRBV29-1 and TRBJ2-3; 9 bases align to TRBD2. The trim removed 5 bases at V and 6 bases at J, leaving 6 bases unmatched. The CDR3 is 13 residues long. From germline, CDR1 is SQVTM and CDR2 ANQGSEA. The DNA of the CDR3 is TGCAGCGTTACCAGGACTAGCGCGGATACGCAGTATTTT. Translation gives CSVTRTSADTQYF.

This clone showed up just a few times. This chain connects TRBV19 to TRBJ1-5, with D hard to call. This CDR3 contains 15 residues. The germline V and J ends were trimmed by 3 bases and 6 bases, with 15 bases remaining between them. CDR1 and CDR2 from the germline V gene are LNHDA and SQIVND (reference sequence). The CDR3 region has the DNA TGTGCCAGTAGTATCGGCCAAACGGAGGGTCAGCCCCAGCATTTT. Protein product: CASSIGQTEGQPQHF.

This clone has just a few counts. The rearrangement links TRBV29-1 to TRBJ2-7, with D tentatively TRBD2 (5 bases). Germline V gives CDR1 SQVTM, CDR2 ANQGSEA. V was shortened by 5 bases and J by 4 bases, with 9 bases between the two germline ends. CDR3 length equals 11 residues. This CDR3 is CSVLEGYEQYF. The CDR3 nucleotides are TGCAGCGTTCTCGAGGGTTACGAGCAGTACTTC.

The rearrangement uses TRBV11-3 and TRBJ2-1, with 14 bases lining up with TRBD2. The CDR3 is 19 residues long. With 3 bases clipped from V and 5 bases from J, the junction kept 12 bases outside the gene matches. Germline CDR1 and CDR2: SGHNT and YENEEA. The CDR3 bases are TGTGCCAGCAGCTTCTCTGGGACTAGCGGGAGTCTTATCAACAATGAGCAGTTCTTC. Its translation: CASSFSGTSGSLINNEQFF.

This clone was counted only a few times. V gene TRBV28 combines with J gene TRBJ1-2, with D tentatively TRBD1 (6 bases). Trimming left V 4 bases short and J 5 bases short, with 17 bases between. The CDR3 runs 15 residues. The V gene's germline CDR1 is MDHEN and CDR2 SYDVKM. CDR3 loop: CASSYPLGARYGYTF. CDR3 DNA sequence: TGTGCCAGCAGTTATCCTCTGGGGGCGAGGTATGGCTACACCTTC.

The chain employs TRBV11-2 and TRBJ1-2, with D possibly being TRBD1 (6 bases). Germline V CDR1 and CDR2: SGHAT, FQNNGV. With 5 bases removed from V and 5 bases from J, the gap between germline ends came to 12 bases. CDR3 length: 13 residues. The CDR3, as DNA: TGTGCCAGCAGCCCGACAGGCCTGTATGGCTACACCTTC. Encoded protein: CASSPTGLYGYTF.